This T cell receptor beta chain was found in a study of OX40 agonist ivuxolimab in advanced cancers. In terms of the full investigation: Ivuxolimab, which targeted the costimulatory receptor OX40 (CD134), was an agonistic, fully human IgG2 monoclonal antibody. Intravenous ivuxolimab was administered to patients every 2 weeks at six dose levels: 0.01, 0.1, 0.3, 1.5, 3 and 10 mg/kg. Of the approximately 50 patients in dose escalation, about 20 had hepatocellular carcinoma, roughly 15 had melanoma, 9 had renal cell carcinoma and 9 had head and neck cancer. In the dose-escalation cohort, 82.7% of patients were male, and the mean age was roughly 60 years, with a range of about 23 to 80. Prior anti-PD-1, anti-PD-L1 or anti-CTLA-4 therapy was permitted, and checkpoint inhibitors had been received by about 37% of dose-escalation patients. Three dose-escalation patients achieved partial responses, one with hepatocellular carcinoma and two with cutaneous melanoma. The point of sequencing TCRbeta in the periphery was to test whether ivuxolimab changed TCR sequence diversity and drove clonal T-cell expansion. The monotherapy dose-escalation portion (N = 52 patients) of the phase I ivuxolimab trial is reported in the paper. The full study reports these points: After ivuxolimab, expanded clones were on average more numerous among CD8+ T cells than among CD4+ T cells. In the 0.1-3.0 mg/kg groups, partial responders had among the lowest normalized peripheral clonal expansion, particularly in CD8+ T cells. Low levels of normalized T-cell clonal expansion were also seen in some patients who did not respond. At doses of 0.1 to 3.0 mg/kg, clonal expansion of both CD4+ and CD8+ blood T cells was observed from baseline to week 6. The antigen specificity of the clonally expanded peripheral T cells was not determined.

Measured from the cysteine to the phenylalanine, the CDR3 is 15 residues long. Only the CDR3 part of the read is kept: 45 bases, read in frame from the first base. Trimming at the junction amounts to 2 bases on V and 6 bases on J, and the germline ends lie 13 bases apart. The germline V gene (reference sequence) yields MNHNY for CDR1 and SVGAGI for CDR2. Comment on this clone: What antigen it recognizes has not been identified. No qualities accompany the bases; no much larger clone lies one base away.

Patients with autoimmune disease history or receiving systemic immunosuppression were excluded from the trial. Peripheral blood for TCR sequencing was collected from all dose cohorts at baseline, on cycle 4 day 1, and on cycle 7 day 1. Samples came from an open-label, multicenter, first-in-human phase I dose-escalation trial of ivuxolimab. The trial enrolled adults with locally advanced or metastatic head and neck squamous cell, hepatocellular, melanoma or renal cell carcinoma. Before TCR sequencing, CD4+ T cells and CD8+ T cells from peripheral blood were sorted into separate populations. Genomic DNA was isolated from the sorted cells so that the TCRbeta CDR3 region could be sequenced. The immunoSEQ Assay was used to sequence the TCRbeta CDR3 regions. This immuneACCESS table, as held by TCRdb, lists in-frame sequences with V and J called but not all clones. Of the missing ones, under half trace to an unresolved V gene in checked studies; the others have no known cause. Counted in this sample were about 24,000 clones; 79% of them appeared once. The leading ten clones occupy roughly 13% of the sample.

The material sequenced was CD4+ or CD8+ T cells sorted from blood, taken in a trial of the OX40 agonist ivuxolimab. The chain joins TRBV6-6 to TRBJ1-4; no D segment can be confidently identified. The clonotype was recovered from an adult with an advanced solid tumor such as melanoma, head and neck, liver or kidney cancer. DNA sequence: TGTGCCAGCAGTTACATGGGTTTTGTGGATGAAAAACTGTTTTTT. Its translation reads: CASSYMGFVDEKLFF.